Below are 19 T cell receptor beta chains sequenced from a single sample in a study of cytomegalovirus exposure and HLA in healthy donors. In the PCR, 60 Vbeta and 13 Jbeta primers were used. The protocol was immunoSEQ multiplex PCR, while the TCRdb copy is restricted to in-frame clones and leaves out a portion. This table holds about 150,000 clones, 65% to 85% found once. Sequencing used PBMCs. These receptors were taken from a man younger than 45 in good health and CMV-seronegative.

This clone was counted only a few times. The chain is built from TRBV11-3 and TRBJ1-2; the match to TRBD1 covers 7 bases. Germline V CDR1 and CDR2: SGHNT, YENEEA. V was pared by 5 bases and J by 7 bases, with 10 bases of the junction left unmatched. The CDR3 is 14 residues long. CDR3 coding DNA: TGTGCCAGCAGCCCTACAGGGGTTAGAGGTGGCTACACCTTC. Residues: CASSPTGVRGGYTF.

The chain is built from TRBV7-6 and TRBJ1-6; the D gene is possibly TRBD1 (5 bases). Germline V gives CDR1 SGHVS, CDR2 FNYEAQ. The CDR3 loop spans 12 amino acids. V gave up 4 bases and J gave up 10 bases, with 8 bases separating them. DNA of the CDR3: TGTGCCAGCAGCTCAGGGATGTCACCCCTCCACTTT. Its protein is CASSSGMSPLHF.

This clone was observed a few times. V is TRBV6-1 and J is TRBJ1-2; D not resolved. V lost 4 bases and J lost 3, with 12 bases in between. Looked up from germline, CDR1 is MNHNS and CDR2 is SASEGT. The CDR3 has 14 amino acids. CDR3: CASSVLGGDYGYTF. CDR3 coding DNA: TGTGCCAGCAGTGTACTTGGTGGAGACTATGGCTACACCTTC.

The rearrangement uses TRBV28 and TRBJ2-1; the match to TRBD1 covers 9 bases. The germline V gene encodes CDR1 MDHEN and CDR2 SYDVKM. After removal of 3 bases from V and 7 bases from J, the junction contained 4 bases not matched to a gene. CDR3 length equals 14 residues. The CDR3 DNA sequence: TGTGCCAGCAGTTTCGGGACAGGGATAAATGAGCAGTTCTTC. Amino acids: CASSFGTGINEQFF.

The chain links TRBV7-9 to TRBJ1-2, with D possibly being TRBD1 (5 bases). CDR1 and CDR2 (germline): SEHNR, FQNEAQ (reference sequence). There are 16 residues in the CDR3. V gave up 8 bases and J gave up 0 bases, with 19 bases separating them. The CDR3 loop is CASERSLGDPNYGYTF. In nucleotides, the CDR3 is TGTGCCAGCGAACGGTCGCTAGGGGATCCTAACTATGGCTACACCTTC.

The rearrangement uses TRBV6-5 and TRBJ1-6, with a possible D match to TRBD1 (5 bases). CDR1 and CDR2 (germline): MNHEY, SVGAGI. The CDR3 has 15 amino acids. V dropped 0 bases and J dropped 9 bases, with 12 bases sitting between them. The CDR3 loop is CASSYSSREASPLHF. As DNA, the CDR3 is TGTGCCAGCAGTTACTCGTCCAGGGAGGCTTCACCCCTCCACTTT.

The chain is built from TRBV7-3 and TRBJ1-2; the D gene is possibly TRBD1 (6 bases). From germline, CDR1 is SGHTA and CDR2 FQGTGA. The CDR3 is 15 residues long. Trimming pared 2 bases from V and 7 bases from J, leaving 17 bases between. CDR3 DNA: TGTGCCAGCAGCTTATCGACAGGTCAAGGTTCTGGCTACACCTTC. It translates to CASSLSTGQGSGYTF.

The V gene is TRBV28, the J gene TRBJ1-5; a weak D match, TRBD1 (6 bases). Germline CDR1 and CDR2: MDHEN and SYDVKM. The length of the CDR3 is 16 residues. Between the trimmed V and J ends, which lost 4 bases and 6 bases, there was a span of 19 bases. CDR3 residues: CASSSTTRGASQPQHF. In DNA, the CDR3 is TGTGCCAGCAGTTCGACAACCCGGGGGGCTAGTCAGCCCCAGCATTTT. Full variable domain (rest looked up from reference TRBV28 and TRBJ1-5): DVKVTQSSRYLVKRTGEKVFLECVQDMDHENMFWYRQDPGLGLRLIYFSYDVKMKEKGDIPEGYSVSREKKERFSLILESASTNQTSMYLCASSSTTRGASQPQHFGDGTRLSIL.

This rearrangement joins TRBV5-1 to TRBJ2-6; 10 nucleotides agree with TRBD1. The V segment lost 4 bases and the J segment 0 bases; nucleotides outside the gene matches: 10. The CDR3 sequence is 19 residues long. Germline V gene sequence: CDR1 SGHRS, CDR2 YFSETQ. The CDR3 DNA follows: TGCGCCAGCAGCCCCCTTCCGGGACAGGGGTTCTCTGGGGCCAACGTCCTGACTTTC. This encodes CASSPLPGQGFSGANVLTF.

The CDR3 DNA is TGTGCCAGCACCCTATCCCCAAACTCTGGAAACACCATATATTTT. It codes for CASTLSPNSGNTIYF. The chain recombines TRBV6-5 with TRBJ1-3; D is unclear. Germline V gives CDR1 MNHEY, CDR2 SVGAGI. This CDR3 has 15 amino acids. Trimming left V 7 bases short and J 0 bases short, with 13 bases between.

CDR3 sequence reads: CASSPGQEPEKLFF. In nucleotides, the CDR3 is TGTGCCAGCTCACCCGGACAGGAGCCTGAAAAACTGTTTTTT. This sequence joins TRBV18 and TRBJ1-4; 7 bases are shared with TRBD1. Germline-derived CDR1 and CDR2 are KGHSH and LQKENI. J was trimmed by 7 bases and V by 3 bases; bases with no gene match: 5. There are 14 residues in the CDR3.

The CDR3 region has the DNA TGTGCCAGCAACCTTCTAGCGGGGGGGGTGTGGTATTTT. Translation: CASNLLAGGVWYF. The rearrangement joins TRBV6-4 to TRBJ2-3; 12 nucleotides line up with TRBD2. Trimming removed 7 bases from V and 14 bases from J; junction bases left unmatched: 10. Germline lookup yields CDR1 MRHNA and CDR2 SNTAGT. The CDR3 is made up of 13 amino acids.

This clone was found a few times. CDR3 in DNA: TGTGCCAGCAGTGACAGACTTCATTCCTACGAGCAGTACTTC. This sequence encodes CASSDRLHSYEQYF. This rearrangement joins TRBV2 to TRBJ2-7; D gene uncertain. The CDR3 contains 14 residues. V gave up 3 bases and J gave up 1 base, with 10 bases separating them. Germline CDR1 reads SNHLY; CDR2 reads FYNNEI.

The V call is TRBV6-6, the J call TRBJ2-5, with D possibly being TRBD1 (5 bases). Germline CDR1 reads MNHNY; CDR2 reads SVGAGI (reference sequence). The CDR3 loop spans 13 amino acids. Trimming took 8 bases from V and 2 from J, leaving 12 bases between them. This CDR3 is CASGRQSQETQYF. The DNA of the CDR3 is TGTGCCAGCGGCAGACAGTCGCAAGAGACCCAGTACTTC.

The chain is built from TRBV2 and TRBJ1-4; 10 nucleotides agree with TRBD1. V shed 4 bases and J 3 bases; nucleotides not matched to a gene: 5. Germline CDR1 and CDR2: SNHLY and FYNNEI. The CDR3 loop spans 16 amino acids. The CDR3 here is CASSVTGGTANEKLFF. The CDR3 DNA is TGTGCCAGCAGTGTGACAGGGGGCACAGCTAATGAAAAACTGTTTTTT.

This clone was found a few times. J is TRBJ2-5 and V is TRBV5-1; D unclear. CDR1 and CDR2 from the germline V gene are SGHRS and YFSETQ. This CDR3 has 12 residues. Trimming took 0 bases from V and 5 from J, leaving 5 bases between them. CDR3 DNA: TGCGCCAGCAGCTTGGCCCTGGAGACCCAGTACTTC. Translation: CASSLALETQYF.

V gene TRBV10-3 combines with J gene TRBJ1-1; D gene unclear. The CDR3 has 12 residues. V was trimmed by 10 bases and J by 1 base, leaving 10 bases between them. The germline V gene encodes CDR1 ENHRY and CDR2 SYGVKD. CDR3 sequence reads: CATTGANTEAFF. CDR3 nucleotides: TGTGCCACCACCGGAGCGAACACTGAAGCTTTCTTT.

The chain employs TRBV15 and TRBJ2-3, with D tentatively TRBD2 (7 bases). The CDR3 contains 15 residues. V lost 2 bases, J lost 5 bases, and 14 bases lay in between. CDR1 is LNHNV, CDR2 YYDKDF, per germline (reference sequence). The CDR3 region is CATSRSGGGKDTQYF. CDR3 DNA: TGTGCCACCAGCAGATCGGGGGGCGGAAAAGATACGCAGTATTTT.

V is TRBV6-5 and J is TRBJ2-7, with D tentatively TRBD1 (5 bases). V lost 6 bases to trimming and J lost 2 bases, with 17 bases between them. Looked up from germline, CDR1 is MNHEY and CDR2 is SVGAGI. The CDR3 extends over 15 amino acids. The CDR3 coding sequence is TGTGCCAGCAGCCCCGACAGACTCCAACCCTACGAGCAGTACTTC. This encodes CASSPDRLQPYEQYF.